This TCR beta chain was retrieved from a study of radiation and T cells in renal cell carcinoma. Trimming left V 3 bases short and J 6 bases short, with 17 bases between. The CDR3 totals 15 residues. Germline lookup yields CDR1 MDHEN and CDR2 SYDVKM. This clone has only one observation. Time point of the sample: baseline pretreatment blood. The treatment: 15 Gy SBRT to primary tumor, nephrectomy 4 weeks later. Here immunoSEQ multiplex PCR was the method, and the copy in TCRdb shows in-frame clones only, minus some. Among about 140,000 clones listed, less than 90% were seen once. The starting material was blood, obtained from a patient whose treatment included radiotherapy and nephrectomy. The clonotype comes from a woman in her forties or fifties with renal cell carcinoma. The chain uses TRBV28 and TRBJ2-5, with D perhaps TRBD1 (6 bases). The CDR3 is CASSLSGGAVQTQYF. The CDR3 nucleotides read TGTGCCAGCAGTTTGAGTGGGGGCGCGGTGCAGACCCAGTACTTC.